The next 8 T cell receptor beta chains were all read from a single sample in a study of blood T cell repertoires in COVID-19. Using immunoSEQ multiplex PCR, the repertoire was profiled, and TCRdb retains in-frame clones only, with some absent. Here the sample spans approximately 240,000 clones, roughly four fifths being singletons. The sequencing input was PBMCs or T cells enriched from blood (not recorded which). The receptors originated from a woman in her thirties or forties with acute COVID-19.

In DNA, the CDR3 is TGTGCCAGCAGGAAAGATACTAGCGGGGTTGGCGGGGAGCTGTTTTTT. Protein sequence: CASRKDTSGVGGELFF. This chain uses TRBV25-1 with TRBJ2-2; 10 nucleotides match TRBD2. The CDR3 totals 16 residues. V shed 6 bases, J shed 7 bases, and the junction held 11 bases outside the gene matches. Germline CDR1 is MGHDK and CDR2 is SYGVNS.

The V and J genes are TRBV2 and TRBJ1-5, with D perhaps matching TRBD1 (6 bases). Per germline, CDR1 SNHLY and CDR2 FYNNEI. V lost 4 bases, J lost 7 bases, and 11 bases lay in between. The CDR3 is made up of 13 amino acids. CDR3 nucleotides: TGTGCCAGCAGTGGGCAGGGGAGACAGCCCCAGCATTTT. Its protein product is CASSGQGRQPQHF.

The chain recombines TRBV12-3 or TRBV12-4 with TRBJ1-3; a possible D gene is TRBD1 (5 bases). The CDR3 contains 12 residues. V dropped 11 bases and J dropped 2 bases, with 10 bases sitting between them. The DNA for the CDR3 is TGTGCCCACCGGGGGACTGGAAACACCATATATTTT. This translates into CAHRGTGNTIYF.

CDR3 bases: TGTGCCAGCAACCTAGCGGGGACCGGGGAGCTGTTTTTT. As protein: CASNLAGTGELFF. The V gene is TRBV9, the J gene TRBJ2-2, with 9 bases aligning to TRBD2. The ends lost 6 bases at V and 5 bases at J; junction bases unmatched: 2. Germline CDR1 SGDLS, CDR2 YYNGEE. This CDR3 has 13 residues.

Here the CDR3 reads CASSQPRGSGELFF. As DNA, the CDR3 is TGCGCCAGCAGCCAACCTCGCGGGTCGGGGGAGCTGTTTTTT. This chain joins TRBV4-1 and TRBJ2-2, with D maybe TRBD2 (5 bases). CDR3 length: 14 residues. Per the germline V gene, CDR1 is MGHRA and CDR2 is YSYEKL. V shed 2 bases and J shed 8 bases, with 12 bases lying between them.

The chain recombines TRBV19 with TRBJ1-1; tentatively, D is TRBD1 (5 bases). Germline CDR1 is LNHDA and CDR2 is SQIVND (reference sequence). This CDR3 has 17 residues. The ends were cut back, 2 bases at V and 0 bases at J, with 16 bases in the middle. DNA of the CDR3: TGTGCCAGTAGTATACAGGGCGGGGGACTCATGAACACTGAAGCTTTCTTT. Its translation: CASSIQGGGLMNTEAFF.

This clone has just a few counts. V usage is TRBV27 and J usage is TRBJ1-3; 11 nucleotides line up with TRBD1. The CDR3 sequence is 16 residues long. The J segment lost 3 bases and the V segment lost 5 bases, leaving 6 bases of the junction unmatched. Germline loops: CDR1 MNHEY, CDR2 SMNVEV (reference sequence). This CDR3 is CASSPRTGGLGNTIYF. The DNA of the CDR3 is TGTGCCAGCAGTCCCCGGACAGGGGGCCTTGGAAACACCATATATTTT.

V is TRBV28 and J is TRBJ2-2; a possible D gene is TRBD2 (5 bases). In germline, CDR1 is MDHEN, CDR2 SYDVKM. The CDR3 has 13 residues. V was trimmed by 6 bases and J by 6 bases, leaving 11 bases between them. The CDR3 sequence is CASRPAGPGELFF. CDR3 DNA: TGTGCCAGCAGACCCGCGGGCCCCGGGGAGCTGTTTTTT.